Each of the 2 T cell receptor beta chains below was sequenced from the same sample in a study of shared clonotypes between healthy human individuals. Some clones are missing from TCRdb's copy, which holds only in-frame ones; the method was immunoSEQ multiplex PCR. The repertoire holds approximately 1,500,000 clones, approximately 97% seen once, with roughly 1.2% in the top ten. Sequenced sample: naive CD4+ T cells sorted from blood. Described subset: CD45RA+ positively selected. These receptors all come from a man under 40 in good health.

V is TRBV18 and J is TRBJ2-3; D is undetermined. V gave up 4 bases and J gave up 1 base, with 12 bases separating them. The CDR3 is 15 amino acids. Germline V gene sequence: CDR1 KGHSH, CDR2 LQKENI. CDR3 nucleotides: TGTGCCAGCTCACTCTTGGAGCGCGGCACAGATACGCAGTATTTT. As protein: CASSLLERGTDTQYF. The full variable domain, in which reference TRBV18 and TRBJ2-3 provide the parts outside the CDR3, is NAGVMQNPRHLVRRRGQEARLRCSPMKGHSHVYWYRQLPEEGLKFMVYLQKENIIDESGMPKERFSAEFPKEGPSILRIQQVVRGDSAAYFCASSLLERGTDTQYFGPGTRLTVL.

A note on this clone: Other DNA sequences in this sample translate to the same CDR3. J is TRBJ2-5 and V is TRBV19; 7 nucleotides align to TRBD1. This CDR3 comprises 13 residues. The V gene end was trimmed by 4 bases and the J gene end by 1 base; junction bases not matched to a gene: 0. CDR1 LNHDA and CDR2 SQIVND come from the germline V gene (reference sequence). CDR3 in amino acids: CASSRTGQETQYF. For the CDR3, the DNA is TGTGCCAGTAGTAGGACAGGCCAAGAGACCCAGTACTTC.